The source of this TCR beta chain is a study of blood T cell repertoires in COVID-19. Looking at the study overall: Whether acute or convalescent, the COVID-19 samples came from the United States, Italy and Spain. From T cells, B-cell-depleted T cells, or PBMCs came the material, which was cDNA or gDNA.

Original processing notes: Amplification of reference gene primers was used by the study to estimate nucleated cell counts. Assay: immunoSEQ multiplex PCR; the TCRdb copy retains only in-frame clones and omits some. Clone size and the V and J calls come from that table; the DNA yielded D and trimming. The data contain about 200,000 clones, about nine tenths of them singletons. The receptor was derived from a man in his forties or fifties with acute or convalescent COVID-19. Sequencing was done on a sample of peripheral blood.

The CDR3 here is CATSGSYSNQPQHF. In DNA, the CDR3 is TGTGCCACCAGTGGGAGTTATAGCAATCAGCCCCAGCATTTT. The chain recombines TRBV24-1 with TRBJ1-5; D gene uncertain. Trimming removed 5 bases at V and 0 bases at J, with 7 bases between. The CDR3 sequence is 14 residues long. Germline V lookup: CDR1 KGHDR, CDR2 SFDVKD.